Here is one TCR beta chain with its context. Its antigen is not known. The data were obtained in a study of chemoradiotherapy in HPV16-positive cancers. Study summary: Candidate HPV-specific clones and shared TCR motifs came from a couple of HPV16-positive patients.

Over chemoradiotherapy, repertoires were sampled more than once. Findings and caveats of the study: Non-HPV-specific T cells did not expand in tumors during treatment, whereas candidate HPV-specific clones and E7-related motifs did. Better recurrence-free survival went with HPV-responsive T-cell expansion in HPV16-positive patients.

V lost 6 bases and J 1 base, leaving 12 bases between the germline ends. Germline CDR1 and CDR2: MNHEY and SVGAGI. The CDR3 consists of 14 residues. Sequencing used immunoSEQ multiplex PCR; TCRdb keeps in-frame clones, though not all of them. Of around 30,000 clones listed, roughly nine tenths were seen once; the top ten hold roughly a fifth. The chain is built from TRBV6-5 and TRBJ1-1; no clear D. Sequenced material: blood, taken from a patient who underwent chemoradiotherapy. This TCR came from a human donor with HPV-associated anogenital cancer. CDR3 region: CASSLTTKNTEAFF. The CDR3 DNA reads TGTGCCAGCAGCCTTACCACGAAGAACACTGAAGCTTTCTTT.